The present TCR beta chain was sequenced within a study of blood T cell repertoires in COVID-19. Overall study: Acute and convalescent COVID-19 samples came from the United States, Italy and Spain.

Germline CDR1 reads WNHNN; CDR2 reads SYGVQD (reference sequence). The length of the CDR3 is 11 residues. The V end was cut by 8 bases, the J end by 5 bases, with 10 bases between. TCRdb's table, derived via immunoSEQ multiplex PCR, lists solely in-frame clones and lacks some. The sample consists of 150,000 to 200,000 clones, approximately 82% of them appearing once. This clonotype originated in a human donor with acute or convalescent COVID-19. The donor label of this sample is uncertain. Sequenced: peripheral blood. The chain couples TRBV10-1 to TRBJ2-7; D is possibly TRBD2 (6 bases). The CDR3 DNA reads as TGCGCCAGCCGACTAGACCACGAGCAGTACTTC. This encodes CASRLDHEQYF.